This is a list of T cell receptor beta chains from one sample in a study of cytomegalovirus exposure and HLA in healthy donors. Generated by immunoSEQ multiplex PCR, the TCRdb table keeps only in-frame clones and is missing some. Here the sample table reports over 75,000 clones. Source material: PBMCs. Receptors originate from a middle-aged man in good health and CMV-seronegative. Both conserved end residues are part of each CDR3. A D gene is named only where the DNA matches it firmly.

V gene	J gene	D gene	CDR3 protein	CDR3 DNA
TRBV6-1	TRBJ1-1	NA	CASSEPENTEAFF	TGTGCCAGCAGTGAACCAGAGAACACTGAAGCTTTCTTT
TRBV7-7	TRBJ2-3	NA	CASSLGGIGADTQYF	TGTGCTAGCAGCTTAGGCGGGATTGGCGCAGATACGCAGTATTTT
TRBV7-6	TRBJ1-1	NA	CASSLESYTEAFF	TGTGCCAGCAGCTTAGAGAGTTACACTGAAGCTTTCTTT
TRBV6-5	TRBJ2-3	NA	CASTSSDTQYF	TGTGCCAGCACATCTAGCGATACGCAGTATTTT
TRBV9	TRBJ2-3	NA	CASSVELGGPTDTQYF	TGTGCCAGCAGCGTAGAATTGGGGGGTCCCACAGATACGCAGTATTTT
TRBV6-5	TRBJ2-1	TRBD1	CASSRPGQGRNEQFF	TGTGCCAGCAGTAGACCGGGACAGGGGCGGAATGAGCAGTTCTTC
TRBV7-2	TRBJ1-2	NA	CASSPSTDRRSYGYTF	TGTGCCAGCAGCCCCTCGACCGACCGCCGGAGCTATGGCTACACCTTC
TRBV10-3	TRBJ2-2	TRBD2	CAISETPGGTNTGELFF	TGTGCCATCAGTGAGACGCCCGGGGGGACGAACACCGGGGAGCTGTTTTTT
TRBV9	TRBJ1-5	NA	CASSVAGDSNQPQHF	TGTGCCAGCAGCGTAGCGGGGGATAGCAATCAGCCCCAGCATTTT
TRBV5-4	TRBJ2-7	TRBD1	CASRSDRGPNEQYF	TGTGCCAGCAGATCCGACAGGGGCCCGAACGAGCAGTACTTC
TRBV7-3	TRBJ2-3	TRBD1	CASSFATGGKGDTQYF	TGTGCCAGCAGCTTCGCGACAGGGGGCAAAGGAGATACGCAGTATTTT
TRBV5-4	TRBJ1-6	NA	CASSLAQGRSPLHF	TGTGCCAGCAGCTTGGCTCAGGGTCGTTCACCCCTCCACTTT
TRBV10-3	TRBJ1-4	NA	CAISESAEGWKEKLFF	TGTGCCATCAGTGAGTCAGCGGAGGGCTGGAAAGAAAAACTGTTTTTT
TRBV10-3	TRBJ2-7	TRBD1	CAISESGTASYEQYF	TGTGCCATCAGTGAGTCGGGGACAGCCTCCTACGAGCAGTACTTC
TRBV7-9	TRBJ1-3	TRBD1	CASRPQGTGNTIYF	TGTGCCAGCAGACCACAGGGGACTGGAAACACCATATATTTT
TRBV18	TRBJ2-5	TRBD1	CASSRRTGRQETQYF	TGTGCCAGCTCTCGTAGGACAGGCCGCCAAGAGACCCAGTACTTC
TRBV27	TRBJ1-2	TRBD1	CASRGQGQYGYTF	TGTGCCAGCAGGGGACAGGGGCAGTATGGCTACACCTTC
TRBV7-2	TRBJ2-7	TRBD2	CASSLSSGGSLRYEQYF	TGTGCCAGCAGCTTATCGTCCGGGGGGTCCCTTCGCTACGAGCAGTACTTC
TRBV6-5	TRBJ2-1	NA	CASSPTGTTYNEQFF	TGTGCCAGCAGTCCAACAGGGACGACGTACAATGAGCAGTTCTTC
TRBV5-6	TRBJ2-3	TRBD1	CASSPLTGAVDTQYF	TGTGCCAGCAGCCCATTGACAGGGGCGGTAGATACGCAGTATTTT
TRBV7-2	TRBJ2-1	TRBD1	CASSPRDRGHNEQFF	TGTGCCAGCAGCCCCCGGGACAGGGGGCACAATGAGCAGTTCTTC
TRBV18	TRBJ1-1	NA	CASSPETAFPEAFF	TGTGCCAGCTCACCAGAGACAGCTTTCCCTGAAGCTTTCTTT
TRBV5-1	TRBJ2-5	TRBD1	CASSSAGTGDLETQYF	TGCGCCAGCAGCTCAGCCGGGACAGGGGATTTAGAGACCCAGTACTTC
TRBV6-5	TRBJ1-1	NA	CASSSGLLRVNTEAFF	TGTGCCAGCAGTTCCGGACTTTTGCGGGTGAACACTGAAGCTTTCTTT
TRBV28	TRBJ1-4	NA	CASSKIATNEKLFF	TGTGCCAGCAGTAAGATAGCAACTAATGAAAAACTGTTTTTT
TRBV20-1	TRBJ1-2	TRBD1	CSARTGPGYTF	TGCAGTGCAAGGACAGGGCCGGGCTACACCTTC
TRBV2	TRBJ1-1	TRBD1	CASSDILDRGNTEAFF	TGTGCCAGCAGTGATATACTCGACAGGGGGAACACTGAAGCTTTCTTT
TRBV7-3	TRBJ2-5	NA	CASSFARGEETQYF	TGTGCCAGCAGCTTTGCCAGGGGCGAAGAGACCCAGTACTTC
TRBV4-1	TRBJ1-5	NA	CASSRQPGENQPQHF	TGCGCCAGCAGCCGACAACCGGGGGAGAATCAGCCCCAGCATTTT
TRBV30	TRBJ2-1	NA	CAWSPGGNEQFF	TGTGCCTGGAGTCCCGGGGGTAATGAGCAGTTCTTC
TRBV7-9	TRBJ1-3	NA	CASSLGAGIEDTIYF	TGTGCCAGCAGCTTAGGGGCAGGGATAGAAGACACCATATATTTT
TRBV1	TRBJ1-2	NA	CTSSKGCPKEGYTF	TGCACCAGCAGCAAAGGGTGTCCGAAAGAGGGCTACACCTTC
TRBV11-1	TRBJ1-2	NA	CASSFSAGRNTF	TGTGCCAGCAGCTTCTCGGCGGGACGGAACACCTTC
TRBV9	TRBJ2-2	NA	CASSVAGFGELFF	TGTGCCAGCAGCGTAGCGGGGTTCGGGGAGCTGTTTTTT
TRBV27	TRBJ2-7	TRBD1	CASSSIGQGREQYF	TGTGCCAGCAGCTCGATTGGACAGGGACGCGAGCAGTACTTC
TRBV6-1	TRBJ2-3	TRBD2	CASSEGIWTSGGHGDTQYF	TGTGCCAGCAGTGAAGGGATTTGGACTAGCGGGGGGCATGGAGATACGCAGTATTTT
TRBV7-6	TRBJ2-3	NA	CASSLGARHSSDTQYF	TGTGCCAGCAGCTTAGGTGCGAGGCATAGCTCAGATACGCAGTATTTT
TRBV11-2	TRBJ1-6	TRBD1	CASSSNRDRAHNSPLHF	TGTGCCAGCAGCTCAAACCGCGACAGGGCCCATAATTCACCCCTCCACTTT
TRBV28	TRBJ1-2	TRBD1	CASRHRGHYGYTF	TGTGCCAGCAGGCACAGGGGTCACTATGGCTACACCTTC
TRBV6-5	TRBJ2-7	TRBD1	CASSYGQGNSYEQYF	TGTGCCAGCAGTTACGGACAGGGGAACTCCTACGAGCAGTACTTC
TRBV19	TRBJ1-6	TRBD1	CASTYWTGGHPLHF	TGTGCCAGTACCTATTGGACAGGGGGACACCCCCTCCACTTT
TRBV10-3	TRBJ1-1	NA	CAITKGGALNTEAFF	TGTGCCATCACCAAAGGCGGGGCACTGAACACTGAAGCTTTCTTT
TRBV7-3	TRBJ1-2	NA	CASSYDSSLNYGYTF	TGTGCCAGCAGTTACGACAGTTCCTTAAACTATGGCTACACCTTC
TRBV19	TRBJ1-2	NA	CASSTSVLRKDNYGYTF	TGTGCCAGTAGTACCTCGGTTTTGAGGAAAGATAACTATGGCTACACCTTC
TRBV6-8	TRBJ1-4	NA	CASTLGRQSPDRDSNEKLFF	TGTGCCAGCACCCTTGGGAGACAGAGTCCAGACCGGGACTCTAATGAAAAACTGTTTTTT
TRBV9	TRBJ1-2	TRBD1	CASSTTPGQGGAGHGYTF	TGTGCCAGCAGCACCACCCCGGGACAGGGAGGGGCAGGCCATGGCTACACCTTC
TRBV11-2	TRBJ1-4	NA	CASSLLGGEKLFF	TGTGCCAGCAGCTTGCTCGGCGGTGAAAAACTGTTTTTT
TRBV27	TRBJ2-3	NA	CASSLSVLGGTGDTQYF	TGTGCCAGCAGTTTGTCAGTTTTAGGGGGAACAGGGGATACGCAGTATTTT
TRBV5-1	TRBJ2-5	TRBD2	CASSVLAGAETQYF	TGCGCCAGCAGCGTTCTAGCGGGGGCTGAGACCCAGTACTTC
TRBV5-1	TRBJ2-7	NA	CASSLAWGLYEQYF	TGCGCCAGCAGCTTGGCTTGGGGACTCTACGAGCAGTACTTC
TRBV28	TRBJ2-1	NA	CASSPGPTYEQFF	TGTGCCAGCAGTCCGGGTCCGACCTATGAGCAGTTCTTC
TRBV7-6	TRBJ2-2	TRBD1	CASSFPGQGVNTGELFF	TGTGCCAGCAGCTTCCCCGGACAGGGGGTAAACACCGGGGAGCTGTTTTTT
TRBV6-5	TRBJ1-5	NA	CASSPRGYSNQPQHF	TGTGCCAGCAGTCCCAGGGGATATAGCAATCAGCCCCAGCATTTT
TRBV7-3	TRBJ2-2	TRBD1	CASSSRQGADVTGELFF	TGTGCCAGCAGCTCCAGACAGGGGGCTGATGTAACCGGGGAGCTGTTTTTT
TRBV28	TRBJ1-1	NA	CASSFSGRNTEAFF	TGTGCCAGCAGTTTTTCAGGGCGCAACACTGAAGCTTTCTTT
TRBV18	TRBJ2-5	NA	CASSPEGTRETQYF	TGTGCCAGCTCACCAGAGGGGACTCGGGAGACCCAGTACTTC
TRBV18	TRBJ2-2	TRBD2	CASSPASGVANTGELFF	TGTGCCAGCTCACCCGCTAGCGGGGTCGCGAACACCGGGGAGCTGTTTTTT
TRBV5-1	TRBJ2-7	TRBD1	CASRFGTESSYEQYF	TGCGCCAGCAGGTTCGGGACAGAAAGCTCCTACGAGCAGTACTTC
TRBV28	TRBJ1-3	NA	CASRLRGSAGNTIYF	TGTGCCAGCAGACTCAGGGGTTCAGCTGGAAACACCATATATTTT
TRBV28	TRBJ2-7	NA	CASSSLYEQYF	TGTGCCAGCAGTTCCTTATACGAGCAGTACTTC